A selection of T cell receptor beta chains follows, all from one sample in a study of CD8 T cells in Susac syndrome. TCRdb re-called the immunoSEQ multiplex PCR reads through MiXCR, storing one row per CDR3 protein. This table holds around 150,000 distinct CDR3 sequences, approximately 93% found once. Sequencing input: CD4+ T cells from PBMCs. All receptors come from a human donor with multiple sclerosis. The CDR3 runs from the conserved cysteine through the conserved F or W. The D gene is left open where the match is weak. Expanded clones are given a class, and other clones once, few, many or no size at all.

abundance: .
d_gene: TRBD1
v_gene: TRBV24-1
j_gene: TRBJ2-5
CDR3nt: TGTGCCACCAGTGATACAGGGACAGGAGAGACCCAGTACTTC
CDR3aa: CATSDTGTGETQYF

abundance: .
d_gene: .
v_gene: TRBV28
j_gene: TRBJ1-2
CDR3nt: TGTGCCATCGGACAGTACTATGGCTACACCTTC
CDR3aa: CAIGQYYGYTF

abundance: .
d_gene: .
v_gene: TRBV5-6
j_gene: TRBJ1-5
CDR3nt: TGTGCCAGCAGCTTGCTGCGAGAGAATCAGCCCCAGCATTTT
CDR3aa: CASSLLRENQPQHF

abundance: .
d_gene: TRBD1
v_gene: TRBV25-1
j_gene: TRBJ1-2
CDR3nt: TGTGCCAGCAGTCCCCGAGGGGGCGGGGGGGGCTACACCTTC
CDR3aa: CASSPRGGGGGYTF

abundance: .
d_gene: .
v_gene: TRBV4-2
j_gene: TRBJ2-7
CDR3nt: TGTGCCAGCAGCCAAGCGGGAGCGACCTACGAGCAGTACTTC
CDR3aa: CASSQAGATYEQYF

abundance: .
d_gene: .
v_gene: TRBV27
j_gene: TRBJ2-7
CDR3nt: TGTGCCAGCAGTTCTAAGGGGGCGGGAGTCCCCTACGAGCAGTACTTC
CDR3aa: CASSSKGAGVPYEQYF

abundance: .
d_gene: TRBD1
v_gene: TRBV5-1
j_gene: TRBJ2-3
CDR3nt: TGCGCCAGCAGCTTCGGACAGGGGGGCGCAGATACGCAGTATTTT
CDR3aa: CASSFGQGGADTQYF

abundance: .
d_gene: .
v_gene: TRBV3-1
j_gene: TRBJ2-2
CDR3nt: TGTGCCAGCAGCCCAGCGTCCGGACAGCTCGGGGAGCTGTTTTTT
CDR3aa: CASSPASGQLGELFF

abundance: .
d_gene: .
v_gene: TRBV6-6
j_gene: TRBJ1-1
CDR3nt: TGTGCCAGCAGTTACAGGGGAGGGACTTTCTTT
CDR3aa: CASSYRGGTFF

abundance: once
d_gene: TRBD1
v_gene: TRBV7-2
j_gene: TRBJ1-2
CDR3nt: TGTGCCAGCAGCTTGACAGGGGGGGGTGGCTATGGCTACACCTTC
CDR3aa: CASSLTGGGGYGYTF

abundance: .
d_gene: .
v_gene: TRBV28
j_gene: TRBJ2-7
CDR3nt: TGTGCCAGCAGTTCGGGACCGGGACCTTACAGCGAGCAGTACTTC
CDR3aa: CASSSGPGPYSEQYF

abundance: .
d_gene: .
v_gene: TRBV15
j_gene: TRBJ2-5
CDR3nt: TGTGCCACCAGCAGAGTTAACGGAATGGAGACCCAGTACTTC
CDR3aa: CATSRVNGMETQYF

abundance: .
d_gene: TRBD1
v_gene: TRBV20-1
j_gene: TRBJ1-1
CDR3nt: TGCAGTGCTAGAGAATCAGGGGGACATGAAGCTTTCTTT
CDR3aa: CSARESGGHEAFF

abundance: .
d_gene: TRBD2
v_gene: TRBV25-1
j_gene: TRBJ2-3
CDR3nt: TGTGCCAGCAGTGAATATGTAGCGGGGAAAACAGATACGCAGTATTTT
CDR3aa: CASSEYVAGKTDTQYF

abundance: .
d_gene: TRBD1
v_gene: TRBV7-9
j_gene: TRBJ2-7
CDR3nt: TGTGCCAGCAGCATCCCAGGGGGCGAGCAGTACTTC
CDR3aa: CASSIPGGEQYF

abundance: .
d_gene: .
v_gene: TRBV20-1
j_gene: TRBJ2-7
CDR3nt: TGCAGTGCTAGAGATGCGGCAGGGAACGGCGAGCAGTACTTC
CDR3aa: CSARDAAGNGEQYF

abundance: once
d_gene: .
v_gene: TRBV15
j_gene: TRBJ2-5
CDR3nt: TGTGCCACCAGCAGAGATCAGGGGACCCAGTACTTC
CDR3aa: CATSRDQGTQYF

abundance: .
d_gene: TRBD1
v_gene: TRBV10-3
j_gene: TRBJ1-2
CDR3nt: TGTGCCATCAGTGACGAGGGGGCTGGCTACACCTTC
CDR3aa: CAISDEGAGYTF

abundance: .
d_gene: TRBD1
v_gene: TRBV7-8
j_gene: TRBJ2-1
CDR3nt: TGTGCCAGCAAATATCTAGGGGGCGACCAGTTCTTC
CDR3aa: CASKYLGGDQFF

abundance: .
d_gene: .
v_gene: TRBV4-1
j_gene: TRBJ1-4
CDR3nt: TGCGCCAGCAGCCAGTTTGCAACTAATGAAAAACTGTTTTTT
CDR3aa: CASSQFATNEKLFF

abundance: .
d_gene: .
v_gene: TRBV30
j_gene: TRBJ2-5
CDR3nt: TGTGCCTGGAGAGGGCAGCAAGAGACCCAGTACTTC
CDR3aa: CAWRGQQETQYF

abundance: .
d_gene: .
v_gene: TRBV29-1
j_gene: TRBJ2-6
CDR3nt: TGCAGCGTTTTGCGTGCAGGGGCCAACGTCCTGACTTTC
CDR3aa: CSVLRAGANVLTF

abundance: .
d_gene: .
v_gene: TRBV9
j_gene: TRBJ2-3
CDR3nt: TGTGCCAGCAGCGTAGAAGGGTTACTAGGTGATACGCAGTATTTT
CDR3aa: CASSVEGLLGDTQYF

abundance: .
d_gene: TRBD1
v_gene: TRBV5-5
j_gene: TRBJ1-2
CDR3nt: TGTGCCAGCAGCCGGGACAGGGTGTTTCATGGCTACACCTTC
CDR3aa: CASSRDRVFHGYTF

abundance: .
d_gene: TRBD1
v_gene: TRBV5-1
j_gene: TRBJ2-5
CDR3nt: TGCGCCAGCAGAAAGACAGGGATGGAGACCCAGTACTTC
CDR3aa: CASRKTGMETQYF

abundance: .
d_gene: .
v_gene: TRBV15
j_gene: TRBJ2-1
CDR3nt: TGTGCCACCAGCAGGTCCATAGCGGAATCCTACAATGAGCAGTTCTTC
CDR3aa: CATSRSIAESYNEQFF

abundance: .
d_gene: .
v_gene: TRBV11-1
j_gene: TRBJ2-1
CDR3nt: TGTGCCAGCAGCTCTCAAGATCCGGGCAATGAGCAGTTCTTC
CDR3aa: CASSSQDPGNEQFF

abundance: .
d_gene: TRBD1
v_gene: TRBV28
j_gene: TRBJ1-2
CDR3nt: TGTGCCAGCAGTCTGACAGGGCGGTATGGCTACACCTTC
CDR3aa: CASSLTGRYGYTF

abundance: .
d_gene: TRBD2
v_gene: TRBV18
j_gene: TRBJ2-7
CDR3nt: TGTGCCAGCTCACCCACCTCTAGCGGGAGGGCCTACGAGCAGTACTTC
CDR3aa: CASSPTSSGRAYEQYF

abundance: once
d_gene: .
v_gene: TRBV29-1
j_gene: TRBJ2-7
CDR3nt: TGCAGCGTTGAAGGGCGGCAGGGAAGCGAGCAGTACTTC
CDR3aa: CSVEGRQGSEQYF

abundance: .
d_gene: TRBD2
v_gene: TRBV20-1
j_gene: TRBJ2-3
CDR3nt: TGCAGTGCGGAAGCGGGAGGGTTCACAGATACGCAGTATTTT
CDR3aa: CSAEAGGFTDTQYF

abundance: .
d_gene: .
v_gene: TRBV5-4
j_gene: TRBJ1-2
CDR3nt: TGTGCCAGCAGCCAATCCGGGACAAGAGACTTC
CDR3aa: CASSQSGTRDF

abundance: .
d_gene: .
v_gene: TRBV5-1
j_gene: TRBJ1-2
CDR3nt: TGCGCCAGCAGCTTGGGGGTGACGGGCTACTATGGCTACACCTTC
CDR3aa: CASSLGVTGYYGYTF

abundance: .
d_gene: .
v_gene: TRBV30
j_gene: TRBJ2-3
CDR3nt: TGTGCCTCAGGAGTGGATACGCAGTATTTT
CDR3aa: CASGVDTQYF

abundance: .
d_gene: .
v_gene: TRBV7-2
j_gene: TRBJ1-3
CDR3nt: TGTGCCAGCAGCTCCGGACCTACGGGGGGAAACACCATATATTTT
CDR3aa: CASSSGPTGGNTIYF

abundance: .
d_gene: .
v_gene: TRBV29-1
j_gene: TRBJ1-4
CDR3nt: TGCAGCGTTGACGGCGAAAATGAAAAACTGTTTTTT
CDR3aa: CSVDGENEKLFF

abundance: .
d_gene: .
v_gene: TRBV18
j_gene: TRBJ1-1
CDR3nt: TGTGCCAGCTCCACAGCGGGGGAGAGAGCTTTCTTT
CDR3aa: CASSTAGERAFF

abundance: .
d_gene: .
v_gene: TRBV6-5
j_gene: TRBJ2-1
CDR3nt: TGTGCCAGCACCCCCCCGGGGCGCAATGAGCAGTTCTTC
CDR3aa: CASTPPGRNEQFF

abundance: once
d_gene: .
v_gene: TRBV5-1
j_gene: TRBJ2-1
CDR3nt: TGCGCCAGCAGCTTGGCGGGATCCCCCTACAATGAGCAGTTCTTC
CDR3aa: CASSLAGSPYNEQFF

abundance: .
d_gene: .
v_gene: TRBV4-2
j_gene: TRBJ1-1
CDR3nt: TGTGCCAGCAGCCAACCCGGGACTGACTACACTGAAGCTTTCTTT
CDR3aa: CASSQPGTDYTEAFF

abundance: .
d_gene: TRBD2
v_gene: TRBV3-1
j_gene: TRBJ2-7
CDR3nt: TGTGCCAGCAGTAACTCCCGGACTAGCGTGTACGAGCAGTACTTC
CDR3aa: CASSNSRTSVYEQYF

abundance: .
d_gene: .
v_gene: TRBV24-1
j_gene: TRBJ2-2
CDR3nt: TGTGCCACCAGTGATTTGTGGAGCGCGGAGGCGGGGAAGCTGTTTTTT
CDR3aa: CATSDLWSAEAGKLFF

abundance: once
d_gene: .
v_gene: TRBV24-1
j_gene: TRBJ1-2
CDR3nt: TGTGCCACCAGTGATAGGAGGTTTGGCTACACCTTC
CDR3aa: CATSDRRFGYTF

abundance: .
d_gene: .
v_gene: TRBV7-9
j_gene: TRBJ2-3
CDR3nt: TGTGCCAGCACCCCAGCGGGCGGCACAGATACGCAGTATTTT
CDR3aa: CASTPAGGTDTQYF

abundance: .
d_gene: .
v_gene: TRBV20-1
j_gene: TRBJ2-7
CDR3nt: TGCAGTGCTAATGAGTACTACGAGCAGTACTTC
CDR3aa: CSANEYYEQYF

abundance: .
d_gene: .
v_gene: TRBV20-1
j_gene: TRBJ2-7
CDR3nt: TGCAGTGCTAGAGAGCCCACAAGGGAGAGCGAGCAGTACTTC
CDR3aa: CSAREPTRESEQYF

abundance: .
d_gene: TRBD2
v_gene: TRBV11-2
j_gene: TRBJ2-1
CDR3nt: TGTGCCAGCAGCTTGGTAGCGGGACTCTACAATGAGCAGTTCTTC
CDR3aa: CASSLVAGLYNEQFF

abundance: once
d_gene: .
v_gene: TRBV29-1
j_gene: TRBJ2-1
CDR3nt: TGCAGCGGGTTGGCAAGGGACAATGAGCAGTTCTTC
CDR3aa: CSGLARDNEQFF